One and the same sample provided the 3 T cell receptor beta chains below, sequenced in a study of cytomegalovirus exposure and HLA in healthy donors. PCR was performed using 60 Vbeta and 13 Jbeta primers. Clones were sequenced by immunoSEQ multiplex PCR, and TCRdb holds only the in-frame ones, with some missing. The sample lists 150,000 to 200,000 clones, 80% seen once, with around 14% in the top ten. Material for sequencing was PBMCs. The source is a woman aged 40 to 49 in good health and CMV-seronegative.

The chain recombines TRBV2 with TRBJ1-6; possible D gene TRBD1, 6 bases. This CDR3 spans 15 amino acids. V was cut by 3 bases and J by 8 bases, with 14 bases left in between. The germline V gene has CDR1 SNHLY and CDR2 FYNNEI. CDR3 in DNA: TGTGCCAGCAGTGAGGGAACAGGGATTTATTCACCCCTCCACTTT. Its protein product is CASSEGTGIYSPLHF.

V gene TRBV7-3 combines with J gene TRBJ2-6; D is undetermined. Deletions cut 4 bases from V and 4 bases from J, with 8 bases between. Germline values: CDR1 SGHTA, CDR2 FQGTGA. The CDR3 totals 14 residues. The CDR3 bases are TGTGCCAGCAGCTCTCCTGCGGGGGCCAACGTCCTGACTTTC. Translated, it gives CASSSPAGANVLTF.

This chain connects TRBV5-1 to TRBJ2-7, with TRBD1 matching 7 bases. The ends lost 0 bases at V and 2 bases at J; junction bases unmatched: 8. Germline CDR1 is SGHRS and CDR2 is YFSETQ. The CDR3 is made up of 16 amino acids. CDR3 sequence (DNA): TGCGCCAGCAGCTTGGGGGGACAGACAGTAACCTACGAGCAGTACTTC. It is translated as CASSLGGQTVTYEQYF.